Described below is a single TCR beta chain sequence and its context. Its antigen is unidentified. The protocol was immunoSEQ multiplex PCR, while the TCRdb copy is restricted to in-frame clones and leaves out a portion. Of 60,000 to 65,000 clones listed, approximately 92% were seen once; the top ten hold about a tenth. The data derive from a study of OX40 agonist ivuxolimab in advanced cancers. Regarding the study as a whole: Clonal expansion from baseline to week 6 occurred in both CD4+ and CD8+ T cells. Partial responders at 0.1-3.0 mg/kg had among the lowest clonal expansion. On average, CD8+ T cells showed a greater number of expanded clones than CD4+.

The sample consisted of CD4+ or CD8+ T cells sorted from blood, taken in a trial of the OX40 agonist ivuxolimab. The clonotype was recovered from an adult with an advanced solid tumor such as melanoma, head and neck, liver or kidney cancer.

CDR3 in amino acids: CASTIEDPRWGYTF. DNA for the CDR3: TGTGCCAGCACCATCGAGGACCCCCGTTGGGGCTACACCTTC. The chain combines TRBV16 with TRBJ1-2; D not resolved. There are 14 residues in the CDR3. Germline V gene data show CDR1 as KGHSY and CDR2 as FQNENV. With 7 bases removed from V and 8 bases from J, the gap between germline ends came to 20 bases.